This TCR beta chain was captured in a study of a mutant IDH1 vaccine in newly diagnosed glioma listed by TCRdb under 2021. General notes on the study: Across visits V03 through V10, patients got a total of eight vaccinations, given in weeks 1, 3, 5, 7, 11, 15, 19 and 23. Vaccination began 4-6 weeks after radiotherapy alone, or alongside temozolomide cycles in the chemotherapy-containing groups. The roughly 33 treated patients were around 62% male and roughly 40% female, with a mean age of about 38 years. Prior to enrollment, standard therapy consisting of radiotherapy alone, temozolomide alone, or radiochemotherapy with temozolomide had been administered to patients, with the combination being received by most patients. Peripheral blood samples were drawn at six visits, namely V03 (baseline), V05, V07, V10, V12 and V13. For exploratory analyses, some 24 treated patients had longitudinal TCRB deep sequencing done wherever samples were available. The research as a whole found: Selection of PBMC samples for TCRB deep sequencing was based on availability. Immune responses induced by the vaccine were seen in approximately 93% of patients across multiple MHC alleles. The authors noted that analyses of patient blood samples could not be reproduced because of sample limitations. Pseudoprogression appeared unrelated to alterations in the top peripheral T cell clonotypes detected by TCRB sequencing.

The protocol used for the library was the immunoSEQ multiplex PCR assay. Rearranged TCR beta chain sequences were amplified with the hsTCRB Kit following the manufacturer's protocol. TCRB libraries were sequenced on an Illumina MiSeq. On the study's bioinformatics: The proprietary platform of the kit vendor was used for demultiplexing, trimming and gene mapping. TCRdb stores this immuneACCESS table with in-frame sequences only. Part of the clones is absent; in the studies checked, under half of the shortfall reflects unresolved V genes, and no reason is known for the rest. V and J calls plus clone size are reproduced from that table; the DNA served to infer D and trimming. This sample comprises approximately 24,000 clones, around 77% of them detected only once. Together, the top ten hold approximately 8.3% of the sample. Points on this clone: Its antigen remains undetermined. No base-level quality is on record; no much larger clone is a single base apart.

The germline V gene encodes CDR1 SGHRS and CDR2 YFSETQ. The germline ends are 21 bases apart after V is trimmed by 3 bases and J by 2 bases. The CDR3, cysteine through phenylalanine, is 17 amino acids long. Of the read, only the CDR3 DNA is kept; its 51 bases are in frame from base 1. Interpreted using the paper, the time point label stands for: week 11, during vaccination. Each vaccine dose was 300 ug of a 20-mer mutant IDH1 peptide in Montanide, given subcutaneously with topical imiquimod. All donors had newly diagnosed IDH1-mutant astrocytomas of WHO grade 3 or 4 that showed loss of nuclear ATRX. The samples were drawn from NOA16, a multicentre, single-arm, open-label phase I trial in Germany that tested a mutant IDH1 peptide vaccine in humans for the first time. Genomic DNA for TCRB sequencing was isolated from EDTA blood with the DNeasy Blood and Tissue Kit.

The TCR sequence derives from a woman under 30 with glioma. The V and J segments used are TRBV5-1 and TRBJ2-7; the D gene could be TRBD1 or TRBD2, each one agreeing over 6 bases. The starting material was PBMCs, obtained from a glioma patient whose treatment included an IDH1 peptide vaccine. The CDR3 reads as follows: CASSSRGGNNATYEQYF. The DNA is TGCGCCAGCAGCTCGCGAGGGGGGAATAATGCCACCTACGAGCAGTACTTC.